The 9 T cell receptor beta chains in this list originate from one sample, sequenced in a study of T cell therapy after organ transplantation (dated by TCRdb to the late 2010s). Their antigen targets remain unknown. Receptors were amplified or captured by the immunoSEQ multiplex PCR assay. This immuneACCESS table, as held by TCRdb, lists in-frame sequences with V and J called but not all clones. Of the missing ones, under half trace to an unresolved V gene in checked studies; the others have no known cause. The sample table holds roughly 3,300 clones, of which around 74% were seen once. Around 39% of the sample belongs to the ten largest clones. Reading the label with the study, this specimen's time point is: 4-8 weeks after completion of therapy. Sequenced material: CD8+ T cells from blood, taken after autologous CMV-specific T cell therapy. These receptors came from a human patient who had received a solid organ transplant and had CMV disease. Donor T cells from the graft may be present among the T cells after a transplant.

This chain connects TRBV18 to TRBJ2-2, with 15 bases fitting TRBD2. Germline V gene sequence: CDR1 KGHSH, CDR2 LQKENI. This CDR3 is built from 19 residues. Trimming removed 4 bases from V and 6 bases from J; junction bases left unmatched: 12. The CDR3, as DNA: TGTGCCAGCTCACACCGGGACCCGGGACTAGCGGGAGGAGCCGGGGAGCTGTTTTTT. Protein sequence: CASSHRDPGLAGGAGELFF.

This clone occurred once. This chain joins TRBV5-4 and TRBJ2-1; 13 nucleotides line up with TRBD2. This CDR3 comprises 15 residues. Germline CDR1 reads SGHNT; CDR2 reads YYREEE (reference sequence). V dropped 0 bases and J dropped 7; count of bases not matched to a gene: 1. CDR3 sequence: CASSLGTSGSNEQFF. CDR3 in DNA: TGTGCCAGCAGCTTGGGGACTAGCGGGAGTAATGAGCAGTTCTTC.

This chain uses TRBV7-8 with TRBJ1-6; D possibly corresponds to TRBD1 (6 bases). There are 14 residues in the CDR3. Germline V gives CDR1 SGHVS, CDR2 FQNEAQ. Trimming took off 5 bases at V and 3 bases at J, with 8 bases between the two ends. The CDR3 is CASSRDNYNSPLHF. The CDR3 region has the DNA TGTGCCAGCAGCCGGGACAACTATAATTCACCCCTCCACTTT.

The DNA of the CDR3 is TGTGCCAGCAGTTTTGAAACAGGCTACGAGCAGTACTTC. This sequence encodes CASSFETGYEQYF. This sequence joins TRBV27 and TRBJ2-7; the D gene is possibly TRBD1 (5 bases). V was trimmed by 3 bases and J by 3 bases, leaving 9 bases between them. The CDR3 sequence is 13 residues long. Germline V gene sequence: CDR1 MNHEY, CDR2 SMNVEV (reference sequence).

This clone has just a few counts. This sequence joins TRBV19 and TRBJ1-5; no clear D. V dropped 1 base and J dropped 2 bases, with 6 bases sitting between them. The CDR3 is 14 amino acids. The germline V gene encodes CDR1 LNHDA and CDR2 SQIVND (reference sequence). In DNA form, the CDR3 reads TGTGCCAGTAGTATAGGGGCAGGCAATCAGCCCCAGCATTTT. This sequence encodes CASSIGAGNQPQHF.

V and J are TRBV27 and TRBJ2-1; D possibly corresponds to TRBD1 (5 bases). Trimming pared 5 bases from V and 6 bases from J, leaving 14 bases between. Germline lookup yields CDR1 MNHEY and CDR2 SMNVEV (reference sequence). This CDR3 has 14 residues. The CDR3 sequence is CASSGHQASNEQFF. In nucleotides, the CDR3 is TGTGCCAGCAGTGGACACCAGGCTTCCAATGAGCAGTTCTTC.

This sequence joins TRBV11-2 and TRBJ2-2, with a possible D match to TRBD2 (5 bases). Germline V gene data show CDR1 as SGHAT and CDR2 as FQNNGV. Between the trimmed V and J ends, which lost 1 base and 1 base, there was a span of 10 bases. This CDR3 comprises 16 residues. CDR3 coding DNA: TGTGCCAGCAGCTTAGGGGGTAGCGAGAACACCGGGGAGCTGTTTTTT. This translates into CASSLGGSENTGELFF.

The gene calls are TRBV13 and TRBJ2-3; D might be TRBD2 (5 bases). This CDR3 region has 15 residues. Looked up from germline, CDR1 is PRHDT and CDR2 is FYEKMQ (reference sequence). With 6 bases removed from V and 10 bases from J, the gap between germline ends came to 23 bases. CDR3 sequence: CASRVAYKALEAQYF. CDR3 coding DNA: TGTGCCAGCAGGGTGGCATATAAGGCCCTGGAGGCGCAGTATTTT.

Notes on this clone: The junction does not match germline at one end; this may be a read error. The chain couples TRBV29-1 to TRBJ1-1; tentatively, D is TRBD1 (5 bases). The V gene's germline CDR1 is SQVTM and CDR2 ANQGSEA. The CDR3 has 12 residues. The CDR3 sequence is CSVEGEPAEAFF. The CDR3 DNA reads as TGCAGCGTAGAAGGGGAGCCGGCTGAAGCTTTCTTT.